Following are 18 T cell receptor beta chains from one sample sequenced in a study of OX40 agonist ivuxolimab in advanced cancers. TCRdb's copy holds only in-frame clones and misses some; the assay was immunoSEQ multiplex PCR. Of 50,000 to 70,000 clones in the sample, approximately 83% were seen once. This specimen was CD4+ or CD8+ T cells sorted from blood, taken in a trial of the OX40 agonist ivuxolimab. The source of these receptors is an adult with an advanced solid tumor such as melanoma, head and neck, liver or kidney cancer.

The chain employs TRBV11-2 and TRBJ2-3, with 8 bases aligning to TRBD2. The CDR3 runs 15 residues. The germline gives CDR1 SGHAT, CDR2 FQNNGV. With 4 bases clipped from V and 4 bases from J, the junction kept 7 bases outside the gene matches. The CDR3 nucleotides are TGTGCCAGCAGCTCGGGGGGGTACAGAGCAGATACGCAGTATTTT. As protein: CASSSGGYRADTQYF.

This chain links TRBV5-4 with TRBJ2-2, with TRBD2 matching 7 bases. After removal of 4 bases from V and 7 bases from J, the junction contained 4 bases not matched to a gene. The CDR3 length is 13 residues. Germline values: CDR1 SGHNT, CDR2 YYREEE (reference sequence). In DNA, the CDR3 is TGTGCCAGCAGCCCCGGACTAGTCGGGGAGCTGTTTTTT. Encoded protein: CASSPGLVGELFF.

The V call is TRBV27, the J call TRBJ2-1; D gene ambiguous. Germline values: CDR1 MNHEY, CDR2 SMNVEV (reference sequence). V lost 0 bases to trimming and J lost 10 bases, with 13 bases between them. The CDR3 is 14 amino acids. The DNA for the CDR3 is TGTGCCAGCAGTTTATCCCCCACACATTGGGAGCAGTTCTTC. Protein: CASSLSPTHWEQFF.

This chain joins TRBV11-2 and TRBJ2-6; weak D call: TRBD2 (5 bases). Germline-derived CDR1 and CDR2 are SGHAT and FQNNGV. CDR3 length equals 18 residues. The V and J ends lost 5 bases and 4 bases respectively, with 21 bases between them. The chain's CDR3 is CASSPDKGESSGANVLTF. The CDR3 DNA follows: TGTGCCAGCAGCCCAGACAAGGGAGAATCGTCCGGGGCCAACGTCCTGACTTTC.

The J gene is TRBJ1-4, the V gene TRBV27; D remains ambiguous. CDR1 MNHEY and CDR2 SMNVEV come from the germline V gene (reference sequence). The V gene lost 5 bases and the J gene lost 0 bases, with 10 bases spanning the gap. The CDR3 contains 15 residues. The CDR3 coding sequence is TGTGCCAGCAGTACCCCGCCAGCAACTAATGAAAAACTGTTTTTT. Protein: CASSTPPATNEKLFF.

V and J are TRBV12-5 and TRBJ2-1; D not resolved. Germline CDR1 and CDR2: LGHNT and FRNRAP. The CDR3 extends over 13 amino acids. Trimming pared 1 base from V and 1 base from J, leaving 2 bases between. Written as DNA, the CDR3 is TGTGCTAGTGGTTTGGGATCCTACAATGAGCAGTTCTTC. It yields the protein CASGLGSYNEQFF.

V gene TRBV5-6 combines with J gene TRBJ1-1; D is ambiguous. This CDR3 is built from 17 residues. Germline V CDR1 and CDR2: SGHDT, YYEEEE. V was shortened by 4 bases and J by 5 bases, with 24 bases between the two germline ends. The CDR3 here is CASSPLWPTSSRTEAFF. The CDR3 nucleotides read TGTGCCAGCAGCCCTCTTTGGCCGACGTCTAGTAGGACTGAAGCTTTCTTT.

This rearrangement joins TRBV10-3 to TRBJ1-2; D gene unclear. This CDR3 region has 13 residues. The germline V gene encodes CDR1 ENHRY and CDR2 SYGVKD. V was shortened by 7 bases and J by 5 bases, with 14 bases between the two germline ends. The CDR3 DNA reads as TGTGCCATCATGGCCGCTTCCCATTATGGCTACACCTTC. Translated: CAIMAASHYGYTF.

The gene calls are TRBV5-6 and TRBJ2-2; TRBD1 matches at 9 bases. This CDR3 has 16 amino acids. V gave up 1 base and J gave up 2 bases; unmatched junction bases: 3. CDR1 and CDR2 (germline): SGHDT, YYEEEE. The CDR3 here is CASSLTGQGNTGELFF. The CDR3 DNA reads as TGTGCCAGCAGCTTGACGGGACAGGGAAACACCGGGGAGCTGTTTTTT.

J is TRBJ2-7 and V is TRBV6-5; D remains ambiguous. Germline values: CDR1 MNHEY, CDR2 SVGAGI. The CDR3 sequence is 16 residues long. The germline V and J ends were trimmed by 3 bases and 6 bases, with 21 bases remaining between them. CDR3: CASSYTTSGPPGEQYF. The CDR3 region has the DNA TGTGCCAGCAGTTATACCACCTCGGGCCCACCGGGCGAGCAGTACTTC.

The V and J genes are TRBV7-9 and TRBJ2-5; 8 bases are shared with TRBD1. CDR1 is SEHNR, CDR2 FQNEAQ, per germline (reference sequence). J was trimmed by 4 bases and V by 4 bases; bases with no gene match: 11. The CDR3 contains 16 residues. The CDR3 DNA reads TGTGCCAGCAGCTCCCAGCAGGGGGCGTACGGAGAGACCCAGTACTTC. It codes for CASSSQQGAYGETQYF.

The CDR3 bases are TGTGCCAGCGGCCTAGCGGGGGATACCTACGAGCAGTACTTC. Its translation is CASGLAGDTYEQYF. The genes are TRBV6-5 and TRBJ2-7, with 10 bases aligning to TRBD2. Germline values: CDR1 MNHEY, CDR2 SVGAGI. This CDR3 is built from 14 residues. V lost 8 bases and J lost 2; bases outside the gene matches: 6.

This clone was counted only a few times. The rearrangement joins TRBV14 to TRBJ2-4, with 8 bases identical to TRBD1. With 5 bases clipped from V and 2 bases from J, the junction kept 8 bases outside the gene matches. Germline values: CDR1 SGHDN, CDR2 FVKESK. The CDR3 runs 16 residues. Here the CDR3 DNA reads TGTGCCAGCAGCTCGACGACAGGGGTTTCCAAAAACATTCAGTACTTC. Protein sequence: CASSSTTGVSKNIQYF.

The genes are TRBV28 and TRBJ2-1; TRBD1 matches at 8 bases. This CDR3 has 15 residues. V shed 6 bases, J shed 7 bases, and the junction held 11 bases outside the gene matches. Per germline, CDR1 MDHEN and CDR2 SYDVKM. The CDR3 loop reads CASSPSRTGLNEQFF. Here the CDR3 DNA reads TGTGCCAGCAGCCCCTCTCGGACAGGGTTGAATGAGCAGTTCTTC.

This clone has a single count. The V call is TRBV7-9, the J call TRBJ1-1; possible D gene TRBD1, 5 bases. The CDR3 is 16 residues long. Germline CDR1 and CDR2: SEHNR and FQNEAQ (reference sequence). With 4 bases removed from V and 3 bases from J, the gap between germline ends came to 18 bases. The CDR3 region is CASSSTLRAGDTEAFF. The CDR3 coding sequence is TGTGCCAGCAGCTCTACCCTCAGGGCGGGGGACACTGAAGCTTTCTTT.

In this sample, this clone is medium-sized. This chain links TRBV19 with TRBJ1-5; no definite D call. CDR3 length: 12 residues. V lost 5 bases, J lost 6 bases, and 8 bases lay in between. The germline gives CDR1 LNHDA, CDR2 SQIVND (reference sequence). The CDR3 here is CASSVRSQPQHF. CDR3 DNA sequence: TGTGCCAGTAGTGTGAGGTCTCAGCCCCAGCATTTT.

The chain carries TRBV29-1 and TRBJ2-2; 7 bases map to TRBD1. The CDR3 totals 13 residues. The J segment lost 1 base and the V segment lost 7 bases, leaving 3 bases of the junction unmatched. Germline CDR1 reads SQVTM; CDR2 reads ANQGSEA. Here the CDR3 reads CSAGQENTGELFF. CDR3 bases: TGCAGCGCAGGACAGGAGAACACCGGGGAGCTGTTTTTT.

The chain recombines TRBV5-4 with TRBJ2-7; 8 bases line up with TRBD2. CDR3 length equals 15 residues. The germline CDR1 and CDR2 sequences are SGHNT and YYREEE (reference sequence). Trimming took 4 bases from V and 0 from J; bases not matched to a gene: 6. DNA for the CDR3: TGTGCCAGCAGCGGAGCGGGGGATTCCTCCTACGAGCAGTACTTC. Translation gives CASSGAGDSSYEQYF.